This T cell receptor (beta chain) originates from a study of T-cell reconstitution after alpha-beta-depleted transplantation in children. This clonotype was counted a few times. Antigen specificity is unknown. Study-level points and caveats: It was reported that alpha-beta T cells came from several hundred expanded graft clones (about two months after transplant). T-cell numbers and diversity, one year after transplant, stemmed largely from T cells that were newly produced. TCRbeta diversity was high at day 60 in some patients (a result of surviving recipient T cells and thymic progenitors).

This CDR3 has 13 residues. V lost 2 bases to trimming and J lost 8 bases, with 12 bases between them. Per the germline V gene, CDR1 is LGHDT and CDR2 is YNNKEL (reference sequence). Unique molecular identifiers were incorporated into the prepared TCRbeta library. MiXCR, run by TCRdb on the PCR reads, gives a single entry per CDR3 protein. The data show a few hundred thousand distinct CDR3 sequences, with almost 8% seen just once and approximately 9.6% held by the top ten. V and J are TRBV3-1 and TRBJ1-2; maybe TRBD1 (5 bases). The sample here was peripheral blood, taken 360 days after TCRalphabeta/CD19-depleted stem cell transplant. The sequence derives from a female patient aged 2-9 years who had a stem cell transplant for Fanconi anemia, so the T cells may come from the graft donor. The CDR3 reads CASSQPLGGGYTF. The CDR3 nucleotides are TGTGCCAGCAGCCAACCTCTTGGGGGGGGCTACACCTTC.